Sequencing of this T cell receptor beta chain was carried out in a study of T-cell memory formation after mild COVID-19. The germline V and J ends were trimmed by 3 bases and 4 bases, with 13 bases remaining between them. This CDR3 contains 15 residues. Germline values: CDR1 SGHTS, CDR2 YDEGEE. TCRdb called the 5' RACE reads again in MiXCR, with one record for every CDR3 protein. The table lists about 200,000 distinct CDR3 sequences, around 17% of them singletons, with about 2.4% in the top ten. The origin of this receptor is an adult woman who had mild COVID-19 (a few samples of this study predate the infection). Cell type and time point are not known. Sequencing used PBMCs or a T cell subset sorted from them (not recorded which). The rearrangement links TRBV5-8 to TRBJ2-2; D is perhaps TRBD1 (7 bases). CDR3: CASSWGDRLTGELFF. CDR3 nucleotide sequence: TGTGCCAGCAGCTGGGGGGACAGACTCACCGGGGAGCTGTTTTTT.